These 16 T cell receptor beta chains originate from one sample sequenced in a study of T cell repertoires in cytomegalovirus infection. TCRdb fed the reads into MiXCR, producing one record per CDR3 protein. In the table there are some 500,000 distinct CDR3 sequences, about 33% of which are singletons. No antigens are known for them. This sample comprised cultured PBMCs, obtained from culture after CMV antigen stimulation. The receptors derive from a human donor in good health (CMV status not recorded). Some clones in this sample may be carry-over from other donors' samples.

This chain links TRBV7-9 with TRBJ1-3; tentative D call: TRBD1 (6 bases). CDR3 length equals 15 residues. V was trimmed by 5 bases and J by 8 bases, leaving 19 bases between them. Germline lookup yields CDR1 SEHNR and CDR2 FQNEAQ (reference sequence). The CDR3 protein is CASSLAGDPRDTIYF. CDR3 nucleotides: TGTGCCAGCAGCCTGGCAGGGGACCCCCGAGACACCATATATTTT.

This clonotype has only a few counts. CDR3 coding DNA: TGTGCCAGCAGTTCTCAGGGATTCGGGTCCTACGAGCAGTACGTC. Translating gives CASSSQGFGSYEQYV. The genes are TRBV6-5 and TRBJ2-7; tentative D call: TRBD1 (5 bases). Germline V gene data show CDR1 as MNHEY and CDR2 as SVGAGI. The CDR3 is 15 residues long. The V and J ends lost 4 bases and 1 base respectively, with 14 bases between them.

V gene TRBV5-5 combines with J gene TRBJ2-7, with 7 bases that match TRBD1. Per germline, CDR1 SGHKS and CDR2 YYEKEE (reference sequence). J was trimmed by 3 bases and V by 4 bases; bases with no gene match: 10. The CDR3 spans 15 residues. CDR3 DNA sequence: TGTGCCAGCAGCCCGGGAACCAGGGACAGCTACGAGCAGTACGTC. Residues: CASSPGTRDSYEQYV.

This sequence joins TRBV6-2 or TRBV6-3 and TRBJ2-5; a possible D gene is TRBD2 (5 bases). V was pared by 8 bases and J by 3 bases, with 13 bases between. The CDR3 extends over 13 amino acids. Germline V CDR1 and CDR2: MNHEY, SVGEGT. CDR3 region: CASEERLKETQYF. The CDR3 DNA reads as TGTGCCAGCGAGGAGCGGCTAAAAGAGACCCAGTACTTC.

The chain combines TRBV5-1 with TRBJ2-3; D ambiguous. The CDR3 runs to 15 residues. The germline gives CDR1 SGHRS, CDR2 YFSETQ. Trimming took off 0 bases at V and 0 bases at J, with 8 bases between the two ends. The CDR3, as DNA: TGCGCCAGCAGCTTGGTGATTTTCAGCACAGATACGCAGTATTTT. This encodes CASSLVIFSTDTQYF.

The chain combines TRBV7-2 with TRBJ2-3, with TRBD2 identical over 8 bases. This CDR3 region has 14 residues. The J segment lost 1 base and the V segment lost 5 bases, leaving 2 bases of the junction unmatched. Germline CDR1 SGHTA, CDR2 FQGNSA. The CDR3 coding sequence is TGTGCCAGCAGCGCGACTAGCGGCACAGATACGCAGTATTTT. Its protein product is CASSATSGTDTQYF.

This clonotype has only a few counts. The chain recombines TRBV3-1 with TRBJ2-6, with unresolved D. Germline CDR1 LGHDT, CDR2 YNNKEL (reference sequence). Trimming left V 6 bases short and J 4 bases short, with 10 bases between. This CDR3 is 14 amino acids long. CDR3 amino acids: CASSLGRGANVLTF. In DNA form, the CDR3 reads TGTGCCAGCAGTCTCGGACGAGGGGCCAACGTCCTGACTTTC.

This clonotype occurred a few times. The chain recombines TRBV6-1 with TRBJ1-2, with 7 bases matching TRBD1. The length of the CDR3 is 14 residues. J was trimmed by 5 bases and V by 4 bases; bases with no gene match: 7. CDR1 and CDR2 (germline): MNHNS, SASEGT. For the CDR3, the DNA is TGTGCCAGCAGTGCGTCGGACAGGATTTATGGCTACACCTTC. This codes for CASSASDRIYGYTF.

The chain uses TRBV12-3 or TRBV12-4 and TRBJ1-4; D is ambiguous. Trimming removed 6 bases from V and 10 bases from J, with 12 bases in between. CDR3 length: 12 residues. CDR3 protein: CASRGVSGKLFF. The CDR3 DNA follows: TGTGCCAGCAGGGGCGTCAGTGGAAAACTGTTTTTT.

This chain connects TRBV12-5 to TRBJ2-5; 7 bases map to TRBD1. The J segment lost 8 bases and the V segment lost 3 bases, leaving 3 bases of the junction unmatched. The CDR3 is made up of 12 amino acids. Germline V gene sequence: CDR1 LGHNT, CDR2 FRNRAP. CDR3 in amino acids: CASGFTGDTQYF. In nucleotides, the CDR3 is TGTGCTAGTGGTTTCACAGGGGACACCCAGTACTTC.

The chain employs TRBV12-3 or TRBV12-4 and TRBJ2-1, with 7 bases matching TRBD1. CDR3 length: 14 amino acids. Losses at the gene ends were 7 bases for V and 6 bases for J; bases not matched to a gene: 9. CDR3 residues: CASKRQGPSNEQFF. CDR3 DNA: TGTGCCAGCAAAAGACAGGGACCCTCCAATGAGCAGTTCTTC.

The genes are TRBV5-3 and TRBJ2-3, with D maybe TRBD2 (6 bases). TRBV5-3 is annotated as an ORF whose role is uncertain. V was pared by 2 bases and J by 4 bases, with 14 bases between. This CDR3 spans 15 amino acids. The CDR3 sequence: CARSFVGSGPDTQYF. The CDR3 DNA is TGTGCCAGAAGCTTTGTCGGTAGCGGACCAGATACGCAGTATTTT.

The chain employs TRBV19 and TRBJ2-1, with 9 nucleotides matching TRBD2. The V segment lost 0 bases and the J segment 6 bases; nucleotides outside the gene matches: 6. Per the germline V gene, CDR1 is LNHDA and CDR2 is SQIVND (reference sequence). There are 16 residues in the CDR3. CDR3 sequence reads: CASSIDLAGKANEQFF. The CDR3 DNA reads TGTGCCAGTAGTATAGATCTAGCGGGAAAGGCCAATGAGCAGTTCTTC. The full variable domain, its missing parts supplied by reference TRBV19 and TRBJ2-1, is DGGITQSPKYLFRKEGQNVTLSCEQNLNHDAMYWYRQDPGQGLRLIYYSQIVNDFQKGDIAEGYSVSREKKESFPLTVTSAQKNPTAFYLCASSIDLAGKANEQFFGPGTRLTVL.

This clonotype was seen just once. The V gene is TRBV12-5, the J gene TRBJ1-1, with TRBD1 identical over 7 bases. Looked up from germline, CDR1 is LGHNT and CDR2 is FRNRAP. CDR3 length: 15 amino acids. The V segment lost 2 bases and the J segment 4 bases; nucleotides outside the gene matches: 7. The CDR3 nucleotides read TGTGCTAGTGGTTTGACGCGACAGGGCACCACTGAAGCTTTCTTT. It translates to CASGLTRQGTTEAFF.

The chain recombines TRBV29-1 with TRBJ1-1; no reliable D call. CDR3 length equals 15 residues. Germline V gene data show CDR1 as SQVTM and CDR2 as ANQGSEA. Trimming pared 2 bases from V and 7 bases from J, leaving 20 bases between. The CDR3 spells CSVEKPVGRIDEAFF. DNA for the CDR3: TGCAGCGTTGAAAAGCCTGTGGGCAGGATAGATGAAGCTTTCTTT.

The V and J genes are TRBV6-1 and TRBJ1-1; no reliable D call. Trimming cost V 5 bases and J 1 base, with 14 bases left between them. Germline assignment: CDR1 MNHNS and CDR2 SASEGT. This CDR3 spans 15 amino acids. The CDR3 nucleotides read TGTGCCAGCAGTCCCCAACCTACCTGGAACACTGAAGCTTTCTTT. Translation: CASSPQPTWNTEAFF.